This T cell receptor (beta chain) was identified during a study of T cell changes during pregnancy in multiple sclerosis. V gave up 1 base and J gave up 3 bases, with 7 bases separating them. The CDR3 consists of 13 residues. Germline CDR1 and CDR2: SEHNR and FQNEAQ (reference sequence). Sequenced by immunoSEQ multiplex PCR; TCRdb stores in-frame clones only, minus some. The sample yields tens of thousands of clones, around nine tenths seen once. The source of this sequence is a female donor with multiple sclerosis, enrolled in a pregnancy study. The chain recombines TRBV7-9 with TRBJ2-7, with D possibly TRBD2 on 5 matching bases. Source: peripheral blood, taken in the third trimester of pregnancy. The CDR3 bases are TGTGCCAGCAGCTTAGGAGGGAACTACGAGCAGTACTTC. Protein sequence: CASSLGGNYEQYF.